The present entry profiles one T cell receptor (beta chain) with its context. As yet, its antigen is unknown. MiXCR, run by TCRdb on the reads, gives a single entry per CDR3 protein. The repertoire has approximately 120,000 distinct CDR3 sequences, around 28% of them found once; the top ten carry roughly 81%. The data belong to a study of T cell repertoires in cytomegalovirus infection. At the level of the study: Recently identified HLA-C-restricted and well-studied HLA-B-restricted CMV epitopes were used. In public TCR beta signatures, there were indications of both CMV infection and matching HLA type. Study results and limitations: HLA-C-restricted CMV-specific TCR beta clonotypes were dominant in the ex vivo response.

The source of this sequence is a human donor in good health (CMV status not recorded). Some clones in this sample may be carry-over from other donors' samples. The source material was CD8+ T cells from cultured PBMCs, sampled from culture after CMV antigen stimulation.

CDR3 in amino acids: CASSEGTGGSPLHF. The CDR3 DNA sequence: TGTGCCAGCAGCGAAGGGACAGGGGGTTCACCCCTCCACTTT. This chain links TRBV5-4 with TRBJ1-6; 11 nucleotides line up with TRBD1. V lost 4 bases, J lost 9 bases, and 3 bases stayed unmatched. This CDR3 has 14 amino acids. Germline CDR1 is SGHNT and CDR2 is YYREEE (reference sequence).